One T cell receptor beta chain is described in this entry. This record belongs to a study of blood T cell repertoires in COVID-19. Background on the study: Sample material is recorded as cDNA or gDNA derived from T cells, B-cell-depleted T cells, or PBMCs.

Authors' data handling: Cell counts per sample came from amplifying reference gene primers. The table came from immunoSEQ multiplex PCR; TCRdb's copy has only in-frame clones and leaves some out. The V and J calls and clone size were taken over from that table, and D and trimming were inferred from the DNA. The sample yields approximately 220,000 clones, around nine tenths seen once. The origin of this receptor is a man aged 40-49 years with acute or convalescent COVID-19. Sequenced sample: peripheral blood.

Written as DNA, the CDR3 is TGTGCCAGCAGTTTTCGACAAAACACCGGGGAGCTGTTTTTT. Translating it yields CASSFRQNTGELFF. The chain joins TRBV27 to TRBJ2-2; D not certain. The CDR3 is 14 residues long. Germline loops: CDR1 MNHEY, CDR2 SMNVEV (reference sequence). V lost 3 bases, J lost 2 bases, and 7 bases lay in between.